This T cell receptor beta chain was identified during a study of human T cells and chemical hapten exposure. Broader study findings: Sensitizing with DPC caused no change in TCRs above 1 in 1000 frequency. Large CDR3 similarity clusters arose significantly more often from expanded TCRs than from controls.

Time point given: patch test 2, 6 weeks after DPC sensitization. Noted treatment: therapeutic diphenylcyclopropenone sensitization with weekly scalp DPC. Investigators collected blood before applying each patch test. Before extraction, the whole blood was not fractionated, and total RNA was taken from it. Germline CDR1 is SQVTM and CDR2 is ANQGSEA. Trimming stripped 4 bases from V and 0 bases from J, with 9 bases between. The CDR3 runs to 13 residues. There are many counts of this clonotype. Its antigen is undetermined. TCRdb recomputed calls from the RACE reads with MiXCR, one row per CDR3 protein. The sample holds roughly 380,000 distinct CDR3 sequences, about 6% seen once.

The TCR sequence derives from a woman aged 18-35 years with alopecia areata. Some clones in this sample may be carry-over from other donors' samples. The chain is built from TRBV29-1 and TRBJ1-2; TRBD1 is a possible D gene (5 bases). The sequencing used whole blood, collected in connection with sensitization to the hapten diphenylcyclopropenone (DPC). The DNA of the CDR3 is TGCAGCGTTGGGGACGTTCCTAACTATGGCTACACCTTC. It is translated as CSVGDVPNYGYTF.